The clone carrying this T cell receptor beta chain was counted at least ten times. The data are from a study of early T cells in non-severe SARS-CoV-2 infection. Across the study: Sequencing input comprised bulk RNA from unsorted whole blood; chain pairing was not available.

Germline V lookup: CDR1 MNHEY, CDR2 SVGAGI. The ends were cut back, 6 bases at V and 0 bases at J, with 17 bases in the middle. The CDR3 loop spans 17 amino acids. Unique molecular identifiers were added to individual cDNA molecules. TCRdb called the 5' RACE reads again in MiXCR, with one record for every CDR3 protein. The table records under 50,000 distinct CDR3 sequences, around 6% of them present only once. The chain joins TRBV6-5 to TRBJ2-2, with D tentatively TRBD1 or TRBD2 (6 bases each). Sequenced: whole blood. The clonotype comes from an adult who was a healthcare worker with PCR-confirmed SARS-CoV-2 infection or an uninfected control (not recorded which). CDR3 sequence reads: CASSRWRGASNTGELFF. CDR3 nucleotides: TGTGCCAGCAGCCGTTGGAGGGGGGCTTCGAACACCGGGGAGCTGTTTTTT.